The clone carrying this T cell receptor (beta chain) has a handful of counts. Its antigen is unidentified. Losses at the gene ends were 3 bases for V and 1 base for J; bases not matched to a gene: 8. Per the germline V gene, CDR1 is MDHEN and CDR2 is SYDVKM. The CDR3 runs 18 residues. Time point here: pre-sensitization, week 0. Treatment denoted: therapeutic diphenylcyclopropenone sensitization with weekly scalp DPC. TCRdb analysed the RACE reads with MiXCR anew, one entry per CDR3 protein. The sample lists approximately 180,000 distinct CDR3 sequences, approximately 31% occurring once. The sample is drawn from a study of human T cells and chemical hapten exposure. Study-wide results and caveats: Donors had alopecia, so their immune response may differ from healthy people's. Expanded TCRs produced significantly more large CDR3 similarity clusters than controls did. The study found that PT1 expanded TCR counts correlated positively with patch test score.

Source: whole blood, taken in connection with sensitization to the hapten diphenylcyclopropenone (DPC). This chain uses TRBV28 with TRBJ2-2, with 10 bases fitting TRBD2. The sequence came from a woman between 25 and 40 years old with alopecia areata. Some clones in this sample may be carry-over from other donors' samples. CDR3 coding DNA: TGTGCCAGCAGTTTTTCTAGCGGGGGCCTTCAGAACACCGGGGAGCTGTTTTTT. Translating gives CASSFSSGGLQNTGELFF.